This paragraph covers one TCR beta chain sequence. Antigen specificity is unknown. The method was immunoSEQ multiplex PCR; TCRdb's version includes in-frame clones alone and lacks a portion of them. The table lists roughly 2,000,000 clones, 80% to 95% of them singletons. The data were taken from a study of shared clonotypes between healthy human individuals. General observations from the study: A generally larger estimated richness was seen in naive subsets than in memory subsets. Only blood was sampled; tissue repertoires likely differ.

Germline V gene data show CDR1 as SGDLS and CDR2 as YYNGEE. The CDR3 is 16 amino acids. V trimming: 5 bases; J trimming: 3 bases; junction bases outside the gene matches: 7. Naive CD8 cells lacked CD45RO, underwent positive selection for CCR7 and left out terminally differentiated effector memory CD45RA+ cells. The chain links TRBV9 to TRBJ2-2; 10 bases are a match to TRBD1. Sequencing was done on a sample of naive CD8+ T cells from PBMCs. This TCR derives from a man younger than 35 in good health. Some clones in this sample may be carry-over from other donors' samples. The CDR3 DNA reads TGTGCCAGCAGGGCCCGGGACAGGGGTGACACCGGGGAGCTGTTTTTT. Translated: CASRARDRGDTGELFF. Filled out from reference TRBV9 and TRBJ2-2, the complete variable domain reads DSGVTQTPKHLITATGQRVTLRCSPRSGDLSVYWYQQSLDQGLQFLIQYYNGEERAKGNILERFSAQQFPDLHSELNLSSLELGDSALYFCASRARDRGDTGELFFGEGSRLTVL.